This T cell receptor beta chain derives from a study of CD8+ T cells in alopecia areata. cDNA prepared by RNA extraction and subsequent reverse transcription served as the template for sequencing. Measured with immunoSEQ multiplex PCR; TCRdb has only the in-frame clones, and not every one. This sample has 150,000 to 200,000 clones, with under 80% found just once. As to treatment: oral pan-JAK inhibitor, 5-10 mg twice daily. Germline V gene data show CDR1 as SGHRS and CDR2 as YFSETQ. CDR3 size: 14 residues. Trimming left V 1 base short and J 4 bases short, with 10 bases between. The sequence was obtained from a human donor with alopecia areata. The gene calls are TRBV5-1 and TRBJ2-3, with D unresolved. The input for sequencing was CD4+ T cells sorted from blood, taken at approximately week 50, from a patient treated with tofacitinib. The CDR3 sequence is CASSLSGQSDTQYF. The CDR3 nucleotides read TGCGCCAGCAGCTTGTCGGGCCAATCAGATACGCAGTATTTT.